This T cell receptor beta chain was sequenced for a study of control samples from healthy donors and cancer patients. Germline V gene sequence: CDR1 SGHDT, CDR2 YYEEEE. Trimming stripped 6 bases from V and 3 bases from J, with 21 bases between. The CDR3 runs to 16 residues. Libraries were prepared by immunoSEQ multiplex PCR; TCRdb keeps only in-frame clonotypes and omits some of them. The sample has approximately 100,000 clones; approximately 89% are singletons. The rearrangement links TRBV5-6 to TRBJ2-5, with TRBD2 as a possible D gene (6 bases). Sequencing was carried out using blood. The TCR sequence derives from a man aged 30 to 39 in good health. This CDR3 reads CASTDSRTGRKETQYF. DNA for the CDR3: TGTGCCAGCACCGATAGCCGTACGGGGAGGAAAGAGACCCAGTACTTC.